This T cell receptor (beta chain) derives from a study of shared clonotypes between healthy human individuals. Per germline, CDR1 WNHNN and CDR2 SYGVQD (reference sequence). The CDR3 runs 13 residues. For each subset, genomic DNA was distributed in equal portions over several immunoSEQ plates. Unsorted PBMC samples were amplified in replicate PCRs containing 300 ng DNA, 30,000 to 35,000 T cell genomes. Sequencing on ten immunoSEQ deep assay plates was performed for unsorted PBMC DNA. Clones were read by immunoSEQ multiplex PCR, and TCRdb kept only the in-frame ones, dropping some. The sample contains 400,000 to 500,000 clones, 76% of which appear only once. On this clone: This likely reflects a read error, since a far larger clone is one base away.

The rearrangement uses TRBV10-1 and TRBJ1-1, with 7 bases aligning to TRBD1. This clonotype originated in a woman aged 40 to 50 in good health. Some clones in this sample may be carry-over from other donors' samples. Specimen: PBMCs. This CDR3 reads CASRQGTNTEALF. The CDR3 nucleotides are TGCGCCAGCAGACAGGGGACGAACACTGAAGCTCTCTTT.